Sequencing of this T cell receptor (beta chain) was carried out in a study of OX40 agonist ivuxolimab in advanced cancers. At the level of the study: Melanoma, hepatocellular carcinoma, head and neck or renal cell cancer occurred in dose-escalation patients. Two cutaneous melanoma patients and one hepatocellular carcinoma patient, three in all, had partial responses.

The data were produced by immunoSEQ multiplex PCR, yet TCRdb's version contains in-frame clones alone and is incomplete. The sample has around 110,000 clones; roughly 90% are singletons. Study results and caveats: In general, CD8+ T cells held more expanded clones than CD4+ did, on average. Also present in some nonresponders was a low level of normalized T-cell clonal expansion.

Germline V gene sequence: CDR1 MDHEN, CDR2 SYDVKM. The CDR3 extends over 13 amino acids. Comments on this clone: Its target is unknown.

This receptor was identified in an adult with an advanced solid tumor such as melanoma, head and neck, liver or kidney cancer. The gene calls are TRBV28 and TRBJ2-3; perhaps TRBD2 as D (6 bases). Sample: CD4+ or CD8+ T cells sorted from blood, taken in a trial of the OX40 agonist ivuxolimab. Here the CDR3 DNA reads TGTGCTATCGAGGCTAGCGCCACAGATACGCAGTATTTT. Protein product: CAIEASATDTQYF.